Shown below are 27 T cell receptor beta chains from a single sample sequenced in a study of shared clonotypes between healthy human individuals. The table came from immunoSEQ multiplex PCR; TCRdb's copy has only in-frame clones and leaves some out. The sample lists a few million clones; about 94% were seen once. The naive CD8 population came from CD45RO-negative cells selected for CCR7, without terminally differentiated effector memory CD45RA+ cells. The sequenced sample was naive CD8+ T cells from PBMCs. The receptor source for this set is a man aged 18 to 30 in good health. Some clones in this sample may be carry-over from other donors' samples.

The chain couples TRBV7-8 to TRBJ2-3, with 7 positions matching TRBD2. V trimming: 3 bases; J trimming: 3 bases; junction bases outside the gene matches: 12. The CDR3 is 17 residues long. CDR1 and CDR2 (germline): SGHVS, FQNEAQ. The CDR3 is CASSFLAVAYSTDTQYF. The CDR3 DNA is TGTGCCAGCAGCTTCCTAGCGGTGGCTTATTCGACAGATACGCAGTATTTT.

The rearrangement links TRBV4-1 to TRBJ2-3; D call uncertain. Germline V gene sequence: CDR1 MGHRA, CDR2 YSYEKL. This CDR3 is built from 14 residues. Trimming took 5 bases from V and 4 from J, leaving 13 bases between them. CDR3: CASSLAPVSDTQYF. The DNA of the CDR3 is TGCGCCAGCAGCTTGGCCCCAGTGTCAGATACGCAGTATTTT.

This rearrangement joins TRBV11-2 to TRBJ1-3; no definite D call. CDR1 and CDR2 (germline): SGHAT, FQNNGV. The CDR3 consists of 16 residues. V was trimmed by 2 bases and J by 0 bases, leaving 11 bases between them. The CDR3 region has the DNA TGTGCCAGCAGCTTAAATCTGGGGAGCTCTGGAAACACCATATATTTT. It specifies CASSLNLGSSGNTIYF.

The CDR3 loop is CASMGDTAYPYEQYF. The DNA of the CDR3 is TGTGCCAGTATGGGGGACACCGCTTACCCCTACGAGCAGTACTTC. The chain uses TRBV19 and TRBJ2-7; maybe TRBD1 (6 bases). The CDR3 extends over 15 amino acids. Trimming shortened V by 7 bases and J by 2 bases, and 18 bases separated the two germline ends. Germline-derived CDR1 and CDR2 are LNHDA and SQIVND (reference sequence).

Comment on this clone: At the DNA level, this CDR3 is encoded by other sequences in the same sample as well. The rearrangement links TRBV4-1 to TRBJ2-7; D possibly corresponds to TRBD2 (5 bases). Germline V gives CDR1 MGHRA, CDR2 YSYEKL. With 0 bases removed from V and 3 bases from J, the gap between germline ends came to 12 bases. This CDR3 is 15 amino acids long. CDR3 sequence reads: CASSQDRGLSYEQYF. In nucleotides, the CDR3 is TGCGCCAGCAGCCAAGATCGAGGGCTAAGCTACGAGCAGTACTTC.

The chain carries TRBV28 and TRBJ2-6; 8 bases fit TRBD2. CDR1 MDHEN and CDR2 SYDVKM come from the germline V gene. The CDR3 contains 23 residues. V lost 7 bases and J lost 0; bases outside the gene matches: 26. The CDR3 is CASTPRTGAGGRYGISGANVLTF. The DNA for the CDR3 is TGTGCCAGCACCCCCCGAACCGGGGCGGGAGGTCGTTACGGTATCTCTGGGGCCAACGTCCTGACTTTC.

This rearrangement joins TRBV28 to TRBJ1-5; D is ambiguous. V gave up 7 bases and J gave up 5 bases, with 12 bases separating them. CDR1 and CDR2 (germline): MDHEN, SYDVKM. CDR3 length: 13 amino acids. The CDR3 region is CASTRVGDQPQHF. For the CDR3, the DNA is TGTGCCAGCACTCGCGTCGGGGATCAGCCCCAGCATTTT. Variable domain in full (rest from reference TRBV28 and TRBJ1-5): DVKVTQSSRYLVKRTGEKVFLECVQDMDHENMFWYRQDPGLGLRLIYFSYDVKMKEKGDIPEGYSVSREKKERFSLILESASTNQTSMYLCASTRVGDQPQHFGDGTRLSIL.

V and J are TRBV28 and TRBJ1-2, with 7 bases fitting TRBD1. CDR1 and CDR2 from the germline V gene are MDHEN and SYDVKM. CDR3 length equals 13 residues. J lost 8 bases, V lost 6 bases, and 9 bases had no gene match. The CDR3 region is CASSLGGARGYTF. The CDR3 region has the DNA TGTGCCAGCAGCCTAGGGGGCGCAAGGGGCTACACCTTC.

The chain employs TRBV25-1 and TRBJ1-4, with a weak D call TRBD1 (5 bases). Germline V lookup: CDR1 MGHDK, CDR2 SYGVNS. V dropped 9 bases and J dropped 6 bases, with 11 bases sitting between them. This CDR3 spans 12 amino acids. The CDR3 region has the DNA TGTGCCAGTCTCGGCAGGGATGAAAAACTGTTTTTT. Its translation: CASLGRDEKLFF.

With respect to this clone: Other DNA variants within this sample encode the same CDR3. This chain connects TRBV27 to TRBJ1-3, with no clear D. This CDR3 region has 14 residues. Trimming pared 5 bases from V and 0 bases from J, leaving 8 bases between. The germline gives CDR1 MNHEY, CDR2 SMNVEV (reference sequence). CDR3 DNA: TGTGCCAGCAGTCCTGTGGGCTCTGGAAACACCATATATTTT. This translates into CASSPVGSGNTIYF.

In DNA form, the CDR3 reads TGTGCCAGCAGCGTAGGGACAACTATTCCCGAAGCTTTCTTT. This encodes CASSVGTTIPEAFF. J is TRBJ1-1 and V is TRBV9, with a possible D match to TRBD1 (5 bases). Trimming stripped 0 bases from V and 8 bases from J, with 14 bases between. CDR1 is SGDLS, CDR2 YYNGEE, per germline. The CDR3 loop spans 14 amino acids.

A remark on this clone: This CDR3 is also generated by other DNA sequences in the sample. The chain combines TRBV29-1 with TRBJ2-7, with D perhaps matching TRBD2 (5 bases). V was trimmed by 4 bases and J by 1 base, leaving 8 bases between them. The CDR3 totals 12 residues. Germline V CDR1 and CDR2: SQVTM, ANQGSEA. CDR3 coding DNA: TGCAGCGTTGTCGAGGGTTCCTACGAGCAGTACTTC. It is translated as CSVVEGSYEQYF.

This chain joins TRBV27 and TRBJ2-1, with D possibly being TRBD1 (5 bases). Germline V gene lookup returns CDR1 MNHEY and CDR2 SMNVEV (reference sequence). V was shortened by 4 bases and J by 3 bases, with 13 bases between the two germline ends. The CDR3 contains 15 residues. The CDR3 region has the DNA TGTGCCAGCAGTTCCCTAGGACAACGCTACAATGAGCAGTTCTTC. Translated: CASSSLGQRYNEQFF.

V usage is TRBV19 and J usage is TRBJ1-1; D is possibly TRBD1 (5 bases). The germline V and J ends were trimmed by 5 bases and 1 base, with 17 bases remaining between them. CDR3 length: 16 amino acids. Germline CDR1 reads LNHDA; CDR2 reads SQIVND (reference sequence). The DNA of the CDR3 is TGTGCCAGTAGTGCTCGGACACGAGTTGGGAACACTGAAGCTTTCTTT. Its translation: CASSARTRVGNTEAFF.

The CDR3 loop reads CAWSSLGTSGYEQYF. In nucleotides, the CDR3 is TGTGCCTGGAGCTCCCTTGGGACGTCGGGGTACGAGCAGTACTTC. This sequence joins TRBV30 and TRBJ2-7; D may correspond to TRBD1 or TRBD2 (5 bases each). CDR3 length equals 15 residues. V gave up 3 bases and J gave up 4 bases, with 19 bases separating them. CDR1 and CDR2 from the germline V gene are GTSNPN and SVGIG (reference sequence). The full variable domain, with the rest looked up from reference TRBV30 and TRBJ2-7, is SQTIHQWPATLVQPVGSPLSLECTVEGTSNPNLYWYRQAAGRGLQLLFYSVGIGQISSEVPQNLSASRPQDRQFILSSKKLLLSDSGFYLCAWSSLGTSGYEQYFGPGTRLTVT.

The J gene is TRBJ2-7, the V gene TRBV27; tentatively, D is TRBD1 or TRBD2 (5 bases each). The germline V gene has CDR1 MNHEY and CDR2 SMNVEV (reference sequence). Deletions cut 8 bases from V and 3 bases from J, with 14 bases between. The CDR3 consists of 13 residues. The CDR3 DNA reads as TGTGCCAGCGCTCCGGGACGGTACTACGAGCAGTACTTC. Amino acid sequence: CASAPGRYYEQYF.

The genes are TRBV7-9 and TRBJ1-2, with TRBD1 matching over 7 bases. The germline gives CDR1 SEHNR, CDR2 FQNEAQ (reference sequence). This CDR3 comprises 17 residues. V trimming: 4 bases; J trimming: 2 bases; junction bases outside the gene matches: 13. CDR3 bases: TGTGCCAGCAGCTCAACAACAGGGGTCGGGGCCAACTATGGCTACACCTTC. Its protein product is CASSSTTGVGANYGYTF.

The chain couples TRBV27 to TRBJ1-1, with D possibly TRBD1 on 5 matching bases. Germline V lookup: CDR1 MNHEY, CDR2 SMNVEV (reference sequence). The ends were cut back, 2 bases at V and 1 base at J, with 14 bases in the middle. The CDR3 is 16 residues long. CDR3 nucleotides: TGTGCCAGCAGTTTACGCAGGGTGTTAGAGAACACTGAAGCTTTCTTT. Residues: CASSLRRVLENTEAFF.

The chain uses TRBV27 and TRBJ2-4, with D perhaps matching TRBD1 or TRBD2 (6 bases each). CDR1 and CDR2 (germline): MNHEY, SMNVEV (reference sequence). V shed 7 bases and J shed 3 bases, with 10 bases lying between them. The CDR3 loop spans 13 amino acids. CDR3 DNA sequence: TGTGCCAGCATCGGGGGCGGCAAAAACATTCAGTACTTC. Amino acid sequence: CASIGGGKNIQYF.

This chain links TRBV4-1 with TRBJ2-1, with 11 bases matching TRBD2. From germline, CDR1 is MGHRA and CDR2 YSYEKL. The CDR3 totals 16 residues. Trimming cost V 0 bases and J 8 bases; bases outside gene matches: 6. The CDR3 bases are TGCGCCAGCAGCCAAGAGCCGACTAGCGGGATACATGAGCAGTTCTTC. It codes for CASSQEPTSGIHEQFF.

The CDR3 sequence is CASSEGTSGGELFF. CDR3 coding DNA: TGTGCCAGCAGTGAAGGGACCTCGGGCGGGGAGCTGTTTTTT. This chain joins TRBV6-1 and TRBJ2-2; D is ambiguous. The CDR3 spans 14 residues. Trimming pared 1 base from V and 7 bases from J, leaving 10 bases between. The germline V gene encodes CDR1 MNHNS and CDR2 SASEGT.

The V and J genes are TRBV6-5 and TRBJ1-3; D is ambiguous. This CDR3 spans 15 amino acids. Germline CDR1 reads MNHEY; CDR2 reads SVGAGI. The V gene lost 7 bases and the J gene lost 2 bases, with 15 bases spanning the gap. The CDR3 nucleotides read TGTGCCAGCATGCCGGGCGTGAGGGCTGGAAACACCATATATTTT. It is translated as CASMPGVRAGNTIYF.

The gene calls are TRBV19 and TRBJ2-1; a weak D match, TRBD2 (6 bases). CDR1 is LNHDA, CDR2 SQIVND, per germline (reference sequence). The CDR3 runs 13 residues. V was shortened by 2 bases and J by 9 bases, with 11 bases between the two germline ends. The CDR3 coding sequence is TGTGCCAGTAGTATAACTCCCGGGGGTGAGCAGTTCTTC. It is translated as CASSITPGGEQFF.

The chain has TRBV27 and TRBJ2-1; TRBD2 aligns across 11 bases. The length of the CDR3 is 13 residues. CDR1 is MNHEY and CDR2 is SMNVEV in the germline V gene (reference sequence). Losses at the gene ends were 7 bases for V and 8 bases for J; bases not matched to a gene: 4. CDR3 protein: CASKLAGVDEQFF. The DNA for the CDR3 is TGTGCCAGCAAACTAGCGGGAGTAGATGAGCAGTTCTTC.

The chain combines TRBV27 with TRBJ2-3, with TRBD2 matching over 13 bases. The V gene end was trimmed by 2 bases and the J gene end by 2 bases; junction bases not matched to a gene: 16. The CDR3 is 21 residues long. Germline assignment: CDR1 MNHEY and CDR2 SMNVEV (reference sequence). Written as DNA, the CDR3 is TGTGCCAGCAGTTTAGGGATGGGACTAGCGGGAAAGAGGCAATACACAGATACGCAGTATTTT. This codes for CASSLGMGLAGKRQYTDTQYF.

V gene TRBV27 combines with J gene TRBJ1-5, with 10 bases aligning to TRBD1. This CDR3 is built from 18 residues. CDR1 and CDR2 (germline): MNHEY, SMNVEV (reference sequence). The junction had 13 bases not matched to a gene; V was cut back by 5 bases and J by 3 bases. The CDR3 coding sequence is TGTGCCAGCAGTCATGGACAGGGGGGAGGTGTGGTCAATCAGCCCCAGCATTTT. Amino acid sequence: CASSHGQGGGVVNQPQHF.

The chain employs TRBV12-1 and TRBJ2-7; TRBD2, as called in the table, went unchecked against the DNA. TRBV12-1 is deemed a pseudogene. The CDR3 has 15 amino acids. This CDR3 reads CASSHTRSIHYEQYF. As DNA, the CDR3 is TGTGCCAGCAGCCATACGCGGTCCATCCACTACGAGCAGTACTTC.